This T cell receptor (beta chain) derives from a study of cytomegalovirus exposure and HLA in healthy donors. The study, taken as a whole, reports: Per a later analysis, about 17,000 TCR beta sequences showed association with HLA alleles at 0.05 false discovery rate. Immune exposure information available was restricted to CMV serostatus.

Vbeta (60) and Jbeta (13) primers were used in the PCR. Profiled with immunoSEQ multiplex PCR; TCRdb holds only in-frame clones, not every one. The sample carries around 130,000 clones, approximately 77% recorded once. As to this clone: What it recognizes is unknown.

CDR3 length: 17 amino acids. The ends lost 6 bases at V and 4 bases at J; junction bases unmatched: 11. Germline loops: CDR1 MNHEY, CDR2 SMNVEV (reference sequence). Despite likely unrecorded immune exposures, the donors were nominally healthy at the time of sampling. The sequence was obtained from an older woman in good health and CMV-seronegative. V usage is TRBV27 and J usage is TRBJ2-1; 11 bases fit TRBD2. Sequences were obtained from PBMCs. CDR3 DNA: TGTGCCAGCAGCCAAAGGACTAGCGGGTTTCTTTACAATGAGCAGTTCTTC. Its protein is CASSQRTSGFLYNEQFF.